The 15 T cell receptor beta chains given below trace back to one sample, sequenced in a study of T-cell reconstitution after alpha-beta-depleted transplantation in children. Unique molecular identifiers were incorporated during preparation of the TCRbeta library. MiXCR, applied by TCRdb to the PCR reads, yields one record per CDR3 protein. The profile shows roughly 590,000 distinct CDR3 sequences, 16% of them singletons. Sequenced here: PBMCs from the stem cell graft donor, sampled from the stem cell graft. Receptor source: a human donor who donated a stem cell graft to a child with acute myeloid leukemia.

The table lists this clonotype with many counts. The chain joins TRBV7-9 to TRBJ2-2; no clear D gene. The V end was cut by 0 bases, the J end by 9 bases, with 8 bases between. This CDR3 contains 13 residues. The germline V gene encodes CDR1 SEHNR and CDR2 FQNEAQ (reference sequence). In DNA form, the CDR3 reads TGTGCCAGCAGCTTAGCTCTAGGCTGGGAGCTGTTTTTT. As protein: CASSLALGWELFF.

In this sample, this clonotype turned up a few times. V gene TRBV20-1 combines with J gene TRBJ1-1; TRBD1 agrees at 7 bases. The CDR3 totals 11 residues. The germline V gene has CDR1 DFQATT and CDR2 SNEGSKA (reference sequence). V was clipped by 5 bases and J by 8 bases; unmatched bases: 5. The CDR3 reads CSAQSRGEAFF. CDR3 DNA: TGCAGTGCTCAAAGCAGGGGGGAAGCTTTCTTT.

In regard to this clonotype: A much more abundant neighbour one base away suggests this may be a read error. The chain combines TRBV29-1 with TRBJ2-1; possibly TRBD2 for D (6 bases). This CDR3 is built from 14 residues. Germline-derived CDR1 and CDR2 are SQVTM and ANQGSEA. V was pared by 7 bases and J by 10 bases, with 23 bases between. The CDR3 DNA follows: TGCAGCGCAGGGAAACGGGGGATGGGTAAAGAGCAGTTCTTC. As protein: CSAGKRGMGKEQFF.

This clonotype has only a few counts. This sequence joins TRBV5-1 and TRBJ1-5, with TRBD1 matching 8 bases. CDR1 is SGHRS and CDR2 is YFSETQ in the germline V gene. J was trimmed by 3 bases and V by 2 bases; bases with no gene match: 4. The CDR3 spans 15 residues. CDR3 amino acids: CASSFTGGPNQPQHF. Here the CDR3 DNA reads TGCGCCAGCAGCTTTACAGGGGGTCCCAATCAGCCCCAGCATTTT.

On this clonotype itself: With a much larger clone just one base away, this may be a read error. The chain uses TRBV12-3 or TRBV12-4 and TRBJ1-5; 8 bases are a match to TRBD1. This CDR3 has 15 amino acids. V trimming: 6 bases; J trimming: 5 bases; junction bases outside the gene matches: 9. CDR3 sequence (DNA): TGTGCCAGCAGGCCGGACAGGGTGGCTTATCAGCCCCAGCATTTT. Protein: CASRPDRVAYQPQHF.

This clonotype was detected a few times. The chain has TRBV20-1 and TRBJ2-1; 8 bases map to TRBD2. The CDR3 length is 14 residues. Germline assignment: CDR1 DFQATT and CDR2 SNEGSKA (reference sequence). V gave up 2 bases and J gave up 6 bases; unmatched junction bases: 6. The CDR3 is CSARTGGDFNEQFF. DNA for the CDR3: TGCAGTGCTAGAACGGGGGGGGATTTCAATGAGCAGTTCTTC.

This clonotype came up many times. This chain connects TRBV12-3 or TRBV12-4 to TRBJ1-2; no definite D call. Trimming removed 3 bases from V and 1 base from J, with 6 bases in between. The CDR3 loop spans 13 amino acids. The CDR3 loop reads CASSLSDNYGYTF. The CDR3 DNA reads as TGTGCCAGCAGTTTGTCTGATAACTATGGCTACACCTTC.

There are a few counts of this clonotype. The chain carries TRBV30 and TRBJ2-3; 15 nucleotides match TRBD2. There are 15 residues in the CDR3. The J segment lost 5 bases and the V segment lost 4 bases, leaving 4 bases of the junction unmatched. Germline lookup yields CDR1 GTSNPN and CDR2 SVGIG (reference sequence). In DNA, the CDR3 is TGTGCCTGGACCCCGGGACTAGCGGGGGGAGATACGCAGTATTTT. Its translation is CAWTPGLAGGDTQYF.

This clonotype was detected many times. The V call is TRBV11-2, the J call TRBJ2-7; D uncertain. V was trimmed by 3 bases and J by 7 bases, leaving 10 bases between them. The CDR3 consists of 12 residues. Looked up from germline, CDR1 is SGHAT and CDR2 is FQNNGV. The CDR3 DNA sequence: TGTGCCAGCAGCTTTACGCTCGGGGAGCAGTACGTC. Translated, it gives CASSFTLGEQYV.

V gene TRBV7-2 combines with J gene TRBJ1-1, with D possibly matching TRBD1 (6 bases). Between the trimmed V and J ends, which lost 1 base and 0 bases, there was a span of 12 bases. The V gene's germline CDR1 is SGHTA and CDR2 FQGNSA. The CDR3 consists of 16 residues. The CDR3 bases are TGTGCCAGCAGCTTAGTGGGAGGGGGGCTGAACACTGAAGCTTTCTTT. Its protein product is CASSLVGGGLNTEAFF.

The J gene is TRBJ2-2, the V gene TRBV27; TRBD2 matches at 7 bases. Germline loops: CDR1 MNHEY, CDR2 SMNVEV (reference sequence). The trim removed 2 bases at V and 3 bases at J, leaving 9 bases unmatched. The CDR3 loop spans 17 amino acids. The CDR3 nucleotides are TGTGCCAGCAGTTTACAGCCCGTGGGAGGGTACACCGGGGAGCTGTTTTTT. Its protein is CASSLQPVGGYTGELFF.

J is TRBJ1-1 and V is TRBV7-8; a possible D gene is TRBD1 (5 bases). This CDR3 contains 16 residues. V lost 5 bases and J lost 1, with 17 bases in between. The germline V gene has CDR1 SGHVS and CDR2 FQNEAQ. In DNA, the CDR3 is TGTGCCAGCAGCCCAGGGCTCGGGGCACCGAACACTGAAGCTTTCTTT. Its translation: CASSPGLGAPNTEAFF.

This clonotype was detected ten times or more. The chain is built from TRBV20-1 and TRBJ2-7; 12 nucleotides agree with TRBD2. This CDR3 spans 15 amino acids. The trim removed 5 bases at V and 4 bases at J, leaving 9 bases unmatched. From germline, CDR1 is DFQATT and CDR2 SNEGSKA (reference sequence). Written as DNA, the CDR3 is TGCAGTGCTCCGCCACTAGCGGGGGGCGTTTACGAGCAGTACGTC. It codes for CSAPPLAGGVYEQYV.

The rearrangement joins TRBV5-1 to TRBJ1-1, with 7 bases identical to TRBD1. Germline CDR1 and CDR2: SGHRS and YFSETQ. V shed 1 base, J shed 4 bases, and the junction held 10 bases outside the gene matches. The CDR3 loop spans 16 amino acids. CDR3 sequence reads: CASSLMWQGGSTEAFF. CDR3 DNA sequence: TGCGCCAGCAGCTTGATGTGGCAGGGGGGAAGCACTGAAGCTTTCTTT.

Ten or more counts support this clonotype. The chain is built from TRBV24-1 and TRBJ2-1; TRBD1 matches at 8 bases. The CDR3 runs 16 residues. CDR1 and CDR2 (germline): KGHDR, SFDVKD. V lost 0 bases, J lost 8 bases, and 8 bases stayed unmatched. The DNA of the CDR3 is TGTGCCACCAGTGATTTGGGGACGGACAGGGCCGATGAGCAGTTCTTC. Its protein product is CATSDLGTDRADEQFF.